Each of the 17 T cell receptor beta chains below was sequenced from the same sample in a study of control samples from healthy donors and cancer patients. Using immunoSEQ multiplex PCR, the repertoire was profiled, and TCRdb retains in-frame clones only, with some absent. The data hold about 160,000 clones, with roughly 90% observed a single time. Sample: blood. The receptors shown here come from a man aged 30-40 years in good health.

The rearrangement joins TRBV28 to TRBJ1-4; 10 bases are a match to TRBD1. The CDR3 extends over 17 amino acids. With V trimmed by 2 bases and J by 5 bases, 8 bases remained unmatched. CDR1 and CDR2 from the germline V gene are MDHEN and SYDVKM. CDR3 DNA: TGTGCCAGCAGTTTAGACCCCCGGGGACAGGGGAATGAAAAACTGTTTTTT. Protein sequence: CASSLDPRGQGNEKLFF.

The V call is TRBV7-9, the J call TRBJ2-1; tentatively, D is TRBD2 (5 bases). Trimming took off 1 base at V and 6 bases at J, with 16 bases between the two ends. The CDR3 runs 16 residues. Germline CDR1 is SEHNR and CDR2 is FQNEAQ (reference sequence). CDR3 in amino acids: CASSLVGVINVNEQFF. CDR3 coding DNA: TGTGCCAGCAGCTTAGTCGGGGTTATTAATGTCAATGAGCAGTTCTTC.

The CDR3 bases are TGCAGCGTTCTGGGGGGCCCTCGAAATGAGCAGTTCTTC. This codes for CSVLGGPRNEQFF. The chain carries TRBV29-1 and TRBJ2-1; D assignment may be TRBD1 or TRBD2 (6 bases each). The germline gives CDR1 SQVTM, CDR2 ANQGSEA. V lost 5 bases to trimming and J lost 7 bases, with 15 bases between them. The CDR3 consists of 13 residues.

With regard to this clone: One end of the junction fails to match germline, which may point to a read error. This chain connects TRBV3-1 (or the pseudogene TRBV3-2) to TRBJ1-2; D gene uncertain. CDR3 length: 10 residues. Germline CDR1 is LGHDT and CDR2 is YNNKEL (reference sequence). DNA for the CDR3: TGTGCCAGCAGCCAGACGGAAGTTCAATTC. This translates into CASSQTEVQF.

This chain links TRBV5-1 with TRBJ2-7; D is perhaps TRBD1 (6 bases). Germline CDR1 and CDR2: SGHRS and YFSETQ. The CDR3 has 14 residues. V was shortened by 5 bases and J by 0 bases, with 12 bases between the two germline ends. The CDR3 loop reads CASRRQDSSYEQYF. The CDR3 coding sequence is TGCGCCAGCAGAAGACAGGATAGCTCCTACGAGCAGTACTTC.

The rearrangement links TRBV13 to TRBJ2-1; no definite D call. The V and J ends lost 3 bases and 2 bases respectively, with 2 bases between them. CDR1 PRHDT and CDR2 FYEKMQ come from the germline V gene (reference sequence). The CDR3 consists of 12 residues. For the CDR3, the DNA is TGTGCCAGCAGCTTCGCCTACAATGAGCAGTTCTTC. It encodes CASSFAYNEQFF.

The table lists this clone with a few counts. This rearrangement joins TRBV19 to TRBJ2-7, with D possibly matching TRBD1 (6 bases). V lost 7 bases and J lost 6, with 19 bases in between. The CDR3 has 14 residues. Germline CDR1 and CDR2: LNHDA and SQIVND (reference sequence). The CDR3 loop reads CASNGAGEGREQYF. The CDR3 nucleotides are TGTGCCAGTAATGGCGCAGGGGAAGGTCGCGAGCAGTACTTC.

Only one count was recorded for this clone. The V and J genes are TRBV10-3 and TRBJ1-2; 7 nucleotides match TRBD1. Germline CDR1 and CDR2: ENHRY and SYGVKD. The CDR3 is made up of 13 amino acids. With 6 bases clipped from V and 9 bases from J, the junction kept 10 bases outside the gene matches. As DNA, the CDR3 is TGTGCCATCAGCAAGGGGGCACCTACTAGCTACACCTTC. Its protein is CAISKGAPTSYTF.

J is TRBJ2-1 and V is TRBV28; TRBD2 might be the D (6 bases). V was trimmed by 3 bases and J by 6 bases, leaving 18 bases between them. In germline, CDR1 is MDHEN, CDR2 SYDVKM. The CDR3 totals 16 residues. CDR3 in amino acids: CASSLLRGGKGNEQFF. CDR3 coding DNA: TGTGCCAGCAGTTTGCTTAGGGGCGGGAAGGGCAATGAGCAGTTCTTC.

The J gene is TRBJ2-1, the V gene TRBV7-9; perhaps TRBD1 as D (6 bases). The CDR3 covers 16 residues. V was shortened by 5 bases and J by 7 bases, with 21 bases between the two germline ends. Looked up from germline, CDR1 is SEHNR and CDR2 is FQNEAQ (reference sequence). The CDR3 sequence is CASSPPRQGKTNEQFF. CDR3 nucleotides: TGTGCCAGCAGCCCCCCCAGGCAGGGGAAAACGAATGAGCAGTTCTTC. Filled out from reference TRBV7-9 and TRBJ2-1, the complete variable domain reads DTGVSQNPRHKITKRGQNVTFRCDPISEHNRLYWYRQTLGQGPEFLTYFQNEAQLEKSRLLSDRFSAERPKGSFSTLEIQRTEQGDSAMYLCASSPPRQGKTNEQFFGPGTRLTVL.

The chain has TRBV28 and TRBJ1-5; D perhaps matches TRBD1 (6 bases). V was clipped by 5 bases and J by 1 base, with 12 bases between them. The germline gives CDR1 MDHEN, CDR2 SYDVKM. This CDR3 is 15 amino acids long. The CDR3 protein is CASSLKQGSNQPQHF. The CDR3 DNA is TGTGCCAGCAGTCTTAAACAGGGAAGCAATCAGCCCCAGCATTTT. Full variable domain (outside the CDR3, taken from reference TRBV28 and TRBJ1-5): DVKVTQSSRYLVKRTGEKVFLECVQDMDHENMFWYRQDPGLGLRLIYFSYDVKMKEKGDIPEGYSVSREKKERFSLILESASTNQTSMYLCASSLKQGSNQPQHFGDGTRLSIL.

This clone was observed a single time. The chain links TRBV11-2 to TRBJ2-5; D is unresolved. Germline lookup yields CDR1 SGHAT and CDR2 FQNNGV. V lost 2 bases to trimming and J lost 2 bases, with 6 bases between them. The CDR3 has 13 residues. The CDR3 here is CASSLLSQETQYF. In nucleotides, the CDR3 is TGTGCCAGCAGCTTATTGTCACAAGAGACCCAGTACTTC.

This rearrangement joins TRBV5-1 to TRBJ1-5; tentative D call: TRBD1 (5 bases). Germline V lookup: CDR1 SGHRS, CDR2 YFSETQ. This CDR3 comprises 14 residues. Trimming left V 1 base short and J 9 bases short, with 14 bases between. CDR3 amino acids: CASSLMGRTTPQHF. DNA of the CDR3: TGCGCCAGCAGCTTGATGGGACGGACAACGCCCCAGCATTTT.

CDR3 protein: CASSGGLAGGEQFF. DNA for the CDR3: TGTGCCAGCAGTGGGGGACTAGCGGGAGGTGAGCAGTTCTTC. The chain combines TRBV2 with TRBJ2-1; 15 nucleotides align to TRBD2. Germline trimming cut 4 bases from V and 9 bases from J; bases unmatched to any gene: 1. The CDR3 has 14 amino acids. Germline V gene lookup returns CDR1 SNHLY and CDR2 FYNNEI. The complete variable domain, with remaining parts taken from reference TRBV2 and TRBJ2-1, reads EPEVTQTPSHQVTQMGQEVILRCVPISNHLYFYWYRQILGQKVEFLVSFYNNEISEKSEIFDDQFSVERPDGSNFTLKIRSTKLEDSAMYFCASSGGLAGGEQFFGPGTRLTVL.

The gene calls are TRBV20-1 and TRBJ2-6; D is unresolved. Germline V gives CDR1 DFQATT, CDR2 SNEGSKA (reference sequence). The V end lost 3 bases, the J end lost 1 base, and 7 bases lay between the germline ends. The CDR3 totals 14 residues. DNA of the CDR3: TGCAGTGCTAGTGGGCGTTCTGGGGCCAACGTCCTGACTTTC. It is translated as CSASGRSGANVLTF.

V and J are TRBV29-1 and TRBJ2-7, with D perhaps TRBD1 or TRBD2 (5 bases each). CDR3 length: 14 amino acids. Trimming shortened V by 4 bases and J by 1 base, and 14 bases separated the two germline ends. CDR1 is SQVTM, CDR2 ANQGSEA, per germline. The CDR3 nucleotides are TGCAGCGTTGTCGGCAGGGACGAGTCCTACGAGCAGTACTTC. Residues: CSVVGRDESYEQYF.

This rearrangement joins TRBV19 to TRBJ1-5; TRBD1 agrees at 8 bases. Per germline, CDR1 LNHDA and CDR2 SQIVND (reference sequence). The CDR3 totals 14 residues. The V segment lost 3 bases and the J segment 7 bases; nucleotides outside the gene matches: 5. CDR3 nucleotides: TGTGCCAGTAGTATGAGACAGGGGAACCAGCCCCAGCATTTT. Translated: CASSMRQGNQPQHF.